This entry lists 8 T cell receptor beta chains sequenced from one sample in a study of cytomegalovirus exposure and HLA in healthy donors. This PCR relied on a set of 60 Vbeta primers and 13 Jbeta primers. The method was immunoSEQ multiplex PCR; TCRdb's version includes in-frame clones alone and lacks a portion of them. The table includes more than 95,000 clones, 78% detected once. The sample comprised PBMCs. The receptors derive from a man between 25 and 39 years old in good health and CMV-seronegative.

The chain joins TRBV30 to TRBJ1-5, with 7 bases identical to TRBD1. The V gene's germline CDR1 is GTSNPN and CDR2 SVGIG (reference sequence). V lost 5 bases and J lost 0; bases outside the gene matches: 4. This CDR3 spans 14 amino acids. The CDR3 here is CAWEGQNSNQPQHF. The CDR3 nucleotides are TGTGCCTGGGAGGGACAGAATAGCAATCAGCCCCAGCATTTT.

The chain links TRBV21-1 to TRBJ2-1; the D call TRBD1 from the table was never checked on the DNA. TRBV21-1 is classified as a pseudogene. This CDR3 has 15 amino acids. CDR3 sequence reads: CARRGGQGTYNEQFF. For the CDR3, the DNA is TGTGCCAGACGCGGCGGACAGGGAACCTACAATGAGCAGTTCTTC.

The CDR3 protein is CASSAQGSYGYTF. The CDR3 DNA follows: TGTGCCAGCAGCGCGCAGGGTTCCTATGGCTACACCTTC. The chain uses TRBV7-9 and TRBJ1-2, with D perhaps TRBD1 (5 bases). Between the trimmed V and J ends, which lost 5 bases and 4 bases, there was a span of 11 bases. The germline V gene encodes CDR1 SEHNR and CDR2 FQNEAQ (reference sequence). This CDR3 is built from 13 residues.

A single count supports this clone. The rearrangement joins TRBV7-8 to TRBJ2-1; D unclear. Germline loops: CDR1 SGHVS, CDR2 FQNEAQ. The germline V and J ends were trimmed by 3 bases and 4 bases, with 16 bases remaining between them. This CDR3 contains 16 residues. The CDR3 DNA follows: TGTGCCAGCAGCTTTAGCCGTCAAGTCGGATACAATGAGCAGTTCTTC. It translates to CASSFSRQVGYNEQFF.

CDR3: CASSPLGGDSYEQYF. CDR3 nucleotides: TGTGCCAGCAGTCCCCTCGGGGGGGACTCCTACGAGCAGTACTTC. The chain has TRBV27 and TRBJ2-7, with 8 bases that match TRBD2. The V gene's germline CDR1 is MNHEY and CDR2 SMNVEV (reference sequence). V gave up 5 bases and J gave up 0 bases; unmatched junction bases: 6. The CDR3 covers 15 residues.

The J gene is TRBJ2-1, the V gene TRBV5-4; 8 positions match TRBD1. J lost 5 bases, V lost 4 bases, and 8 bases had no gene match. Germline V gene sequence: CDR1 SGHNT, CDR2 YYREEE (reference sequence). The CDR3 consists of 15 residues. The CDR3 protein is CASSPGQGSHNEQFF. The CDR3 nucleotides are TGTGCCAGCAGCCCCGGACAGGGTTCTCACAATGAGCAGTTCTTC.

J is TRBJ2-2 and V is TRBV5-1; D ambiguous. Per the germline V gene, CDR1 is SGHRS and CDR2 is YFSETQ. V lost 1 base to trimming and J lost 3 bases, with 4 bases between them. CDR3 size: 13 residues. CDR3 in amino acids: CASSLLDTGELFF. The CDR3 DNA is TGCGCCAGCAGCTTGCTAGACACCGGGGAGCTGTTTTTT.

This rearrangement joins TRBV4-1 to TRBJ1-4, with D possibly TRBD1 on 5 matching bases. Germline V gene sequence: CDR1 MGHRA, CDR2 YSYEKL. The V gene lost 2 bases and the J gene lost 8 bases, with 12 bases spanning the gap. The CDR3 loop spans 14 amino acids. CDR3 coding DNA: TGCGCCAGCAGCCAAACGCAGGGAAGGGAAAAACTGTTTTTT. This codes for CASSQTQGREKLFF.